This TCR beta chain was identified during a study of radiotherapy plus CTLA-4 blockade in lung cancer. Looking at the study overall: Among all patients, roughly 17% showed objective responses, while 30% to 35% had disease control. Overall study results and limits: Reportedly, early blood T cell clone dynamics best predicted response, with interferon-beta. The study found tumor-derived TCR clones expanded in blood after radiotherapy plus ipilimumab.

Sequencing was performed with immunoSEQ multiplex PCR; in TCRdb, only in-frame clones are kept and a portion is missing. The sample shows 45,000 to 60,000 clones, approximately 85% of them seen only once. The length of the CDR3 is 17 residues. Per germline, CDR1 SGHNT and CDR2 YENEEA. Trimming took off 5 bases at V and 4 bases at J, with 21 bases between the two ends. About this clone itself: Its matching antigen is unknown.

The rearrangement links TRBV11-3 to TRBJ1-5; D remains ambiguous. The source material was peripheral blood, sampled from a patient treated with radiotherapy plus ipilimumab. This TCR came from a human donor with non-small cell lung cancer who had stable disease on radiotherapy plus ipilimumab. The CDR3 sequence is CASSLYIYPGWNQPQHF. The CDR3 bases are TGTGCCAGCAGCCTCTATATATACCCAGGATGGAATCAGCCCCAGCATTTT.